This TCR beta chain comes out of a study of OX40 agonist ivuxolimab in advanced cancers. Study-level background: Partial responses occurred in Three dose-escalation patients, one with hepatocellular carcinoma and two with cutaneous melanoma. Study outcomes and limitations: Also showing low normalized T-cell clonal expansion were some of the nonresponders. Circulating CD4+ and CD8+ T cells showed clonal expansion by week 6 at 0.1 to 3.0 mg/kg.

Losses at the gene ends were 4 bases for V and 4 bases for J; bases not matched to a gene: 8. The CDR3 runs to 15 residues. Germline V lookup: CDR1 SGDLS, CDR2 YYNGEE. Produced via immunoSEQ multiplex PCR; TCRdb's table is partial and in-frame only. The profile shows about 36,000 clones, around 73% of them singletons. Details on this clone: Its antigen is unknown.

This TCR was sampled from an adult with an advanced solid tumor such as melanoma, head and neck, liver or kidney cancer. The sample in question was CD4+ or CD8+ T cells sorted from blood, obtained in a trial of the OX40 agonist ivuxolimab. The chain links TRBV9 to TRBJ1-2, with TRBD1 identical over 9 bases. The CDR3, as DNA: TGTGCCAGCAGCCCTTCACAGGGGGCCAGCTATGGCTACACCTTC. It encodes CASSPSQGASYGYTF.